This record concerns one T cell receptor (beta chain) sequence. As yet, its antigen is unknown. This sample stems from a study of PD-1 blockade in classical Hodgkin lymphoma. Background on the study: Intravenous delivery of nivolumab at 3 mg/kg to patients occurred every 2 weeks. General study points: Any patient who commenced nivolumab under 1 year after ASCT was excluded. With CD4+ cells, TCR diversity rose significantly by C4D1, but not with CD8+ cells.

Generated by immunoSEQ multiplex PCR, the TCRdb table keeps only in-frame clones and is missing some. The sample holds some 95,000 clones, 75% to 90% seen once. Each patient's relapse followed autologous stem cell transplantation, and brentuximab vedotin exposure varied. This CDR3 spans 16 amino acids. Trimming removed 6 bases from V and 0 bases from J, with 16 bases in between. Germline V gene data show CDR1 as SNHLY and CDR2 as FYNNEI. The rearrangement uses TRBV2 and TRBJ2-3, with D perhaps being TRBD1 or TRBD2 (5 bases each). Sample: peripheral blood mononuclear cells (PBMCs), taken before the second cycle of nivolumab. The origin of this receptor is a human donor with classical Hodgkin lymphoma. The CDR3 DNA is TGTGCCAGCAGACTAGGGACGGCAGCTAGCACAGATACGCAGTATTTT. It specifies CASRLGTAASTDTQYF. Drawing the rest from reference TRBV2 and TRBJ2-3, the complete variable domain is EPEVTQTPSHQVTQMGQEVILRCVPISNHLYFYWYRQILGQKVEFLVSFYNNEISEKSEIFDDQFSVERPDGSNFTLKIRSTKLEDSAMYFCASRLGTAASTDTQYFGPGTRLTVL.